This is a list of T cell receptor beta chains from one sample in a study of cytomegalovirus exposure and HLA in healthy donors. TCRdb's copy holds only in-frame clones and misses some; the assay was immunoSEQ multiplex PCR. The sample lists over 150,000 clones, 83% occurring once. Source material: PBMCs. These receptors all come from a man between 45 and 60 years old in good health and CMV-seronegative. Each CDR3 is given with its conserved first and last residue. Fields, in order: CDR3 DNA, CDR3 protein, J gene, V gene, D gene, clone size. A D gene is named only where the DNA matches it firmly. Clone size is stated in some rows and not others, as once, few, many or a class when expanded.

TGTGCCAGCAGTGAAACAAGGAACACTGAAGCTTTCTTT CASSETRNTEAFF TRBJ1-1 TRBV6-1 - -
TGTGCCAGCAGCTTAATAAATACGCAGTATTTT CASSLINTQYF TRBJ2-3 TRBV7-9 - -
TGTGCCAGCAGCCGGGGGGGTCTTAATGAGCAGTTCTTC CASSRGGLNEQFF TRBJ2-1 TRBV5-4 TRBD2 -
TGTGCCAGCAGTGAAAGGGCCAGGGGGTCTGGCTACACCTTC CASSERARGSGYTF TRBJ1-2 TRBV2 TRBD1 once
TGTGCCGGCGGGACGAATCAAGAGACCCAGTACTTC CAGGTNQETQYF TRBJ2-5 TRBV5-6 - -
TGTGCCACACGGTTAGCGGGGATGAACACCGGGGAGCTGTTTTTT CATRLAGMNTGELFF TRBJ2-2 TRBV19 TRBD2 -
TGCAGCGTTGCTTGGCAGGGGTTTGTCACAGATACGCAGTATTTT CSVAWQGFVTDTQYF TRBJ2-3 TRBV29-1 - -
TGTGCCAGCAGCCAAGACCACCGGGGCGAGCAGTACTTC CASSQDHRGEQYF TRBJ2-7 TRBV9 - -
TGTGCCAGCAGCAGGGCCCTGGGAGGGAGCTCCTACGAGCAGTACTTC CASSRALGGSSYEQYF TRBJ2-7 TRBV21-1 - -
TGTGCCAGCAGCTTAGAGACGGGGGGTAATGAAAAACTGTTTTTT CASSLETGGNEKLFF TRBJ1-4 TRBV7-2 - -
TGTGCCAGTAGTTCCAAACCGGGACAGGGATTGAGGAGCAATCAGCCCCAGCATTTT CASSSKPGQGLRSNQPQHF TRBJ1-5 TRBV19 TRBD1 -
TGCAGCGTTGAAGAGGGTAGCCAGTACACTGAAGCTTTCTTT CSVEEGSQYTEAFF TRBJ1-1 TRBV29-1 - -
TGTGCCAGCAGCGCACCAGGGACAGGGGGACACGGCTACACCTTC CASSAPGTGGHGYTF TRBJ1-2 TRBV7-9 TRBD1 -
TGTGCCAGCAACAGGAGGGGTGAAAAACTGTTTTTT CASNRRGEKLFF TRBJ1-4 TRBV2 - -
TGTGCCAGCAGCCTGAGCGGGAGTCCCTACGAGCAGTACTTC CASSLSGSPYEQYF TRBJ2-7 TRBV28 TRBD2 -
TGCAGTGCGTCCAGTAACACTGAAGCTTTCTTT CSASSNTEAFF TRBJ1-1 TRBV20-1 - -
TGTGCCAGCAGCCAAGTTCACGCAGGGGGCCATTACAATGAGCAGTTCTTC CASSQVHAGGHYNEQFF TRBJ2-1 TRBV14 TRBD1 -
TGTGCCAGCAGTTACTCGACAGGGTCCTCCTACGAGCAGTACTTC CASSYSTGSSYEQYF TRBJ2-7 TRBV6-5 TRBD1 -
TGCGCCAGCAGCCAAGTTGGGGGCCTTTTCTCCGAGCAGTACTTC CASSQVGGLFSEQYF TRBJ2-7 TRBV4-3 - -
TGTGCCAGCGCGCGACCAGGGATTACCGGGGAGCTGTTTTTT CASARPGITGELFF TRBJ2-2 TRBV28 - -
TGTGCCAGCAGCTCAACGCCGGGACAGGGTTGGGAGACCCAGTACTTC CASSSTPGQGWETQYF TRBJ2-5 TRBV11-1 TRBD1 -
TGTGCCAGCAGCTTGGATGCGGGGGCGATCCTTGAAGAGACCCAGTACTTC CASSLDAGAILEETQYF TRBJ2-5 TRBV5-4 - few
TGTGCCAGCAGCTTAGAGGGGGAAAAACTGTTTTTT CASSLEGEKLFF TRBJ1-4 TRBV7-2 - -
TGTGCCTCGACAGGGGGCCCCTCTGGGGCCAACGTCCTGACTTTC CASTGGPSGANVLTF TRBJ2-6 TRBV28 TRBD1 -
TGTGCCAGCAGCTTAGGACCCCAGGGGAATTCACCCCTCCACTTT CASSLGPQGNSPLHF TRBJ1-6 TRBV7-2 - few
TGTGCCAGCAACGGACAGGGGTGGGACGAGCAGTACTTC CASNGQGWDEQYF TRBJ2-7 TRBV2 TRBD1 -
TGTGCCAGCAGTTACAGGGGTATCGGGAACACTGAAGCTTTCTTT CASSYRGIGNTEAFF TRBJ1-1 TRBV6-5 - once
TGTGCCAGCAGCTTGGGGTGGGGCGCCGGGGCCAACGTCCTGACTTTC CASSLGWGAGANVLTF TRBJ2-6 TRBV11-2 - -
TGTGCCAGCAGTTACGCCGACAGGGGGCGCGGATATGGCTACACCTTC CASSYADRGRGYGYTF TRBJ1-2 TRBV6-6 TRBD1 -
TGTGCCAGCAGTTTACGGAGTCTAGCCAAAAACATTCAGTACTTC CASSLRSLAKNIQYF TRBJ2-4 TRBV27 - few
TGTGCCATCAGGGAATCCGGGACAGGTCAGGCCACAGATACGCAGTATTTT CAIRESGTGQATDTQYF TRBJ2-3 TRBV10-3 TRBD1 -
TGCGCCAGCAGCTCCGGGGAAAGGGCCCACGAGCAGTACTTC CASSSGERAHEQYF TRBJ2-7 TRBV5-1 - -
TGCGCCAGCAGCCAAGAAAGGTCTAGAACTAACTATGGCTACACCTTC CASSQERSRTNYGYTF TRBJ1-2 TRBV4-3 - -
TGCGCCAGCAGCCAAGAACAGGCGGGGGTAATAAGAGAAGAGACCCAGTACTTC CASSQEQAGVIREETQYF TRBJ2-5 TRBV4-1 TRBD2 once
TGTGCCAGCAGCCCACAGGGGGAAATTAGGAATGAGCAGTTCTTC CASSPQGEIRNEQFF TRBJ2-1 TRBV7-3 TRBD1 -
TGTGCCAGCAGCCCGGACAGGGGATACTCTGGGGCCAACGTCCTGACTTTC CASSPDRGYSGANVLTF TRBJ2-6 TRBV27 TRBD1 -
TGTGCCAGCAGAAGCAAGACAGGGGGCGCGTCTATGAGCACAGATACGCAGTATTTT CASRSKTGGASMSTDTQYF TRBJ2-3 TRBV5-4 TRBD1 -
TGTGCCAGCAGCTTCTCGGGACTAGCGGGAGAAGAGCAGTACTTC CASSFSGLAGEEQYF TRBJ2-7 TRBV7-9 TRBD2 once
TGTGCCAGCAGCCCTAGCCCGGGGAACACTGAAGCTTTCTTT CASSPSPGNTEAFF TRBJ1-1 TRBV7-2 - few
TGCAGCGTTGGACAGAAGAACACTGAAGCTTTCTTT CSVGQKNTEAFF TRBJ1-1 TRBV29-1 - -
TGTGCCAGCAGCTCCGGACAGACCTACGAGCAGTACTTC CASSSGQTYEQYF TRBJ2-7 TRBV7-2 - -
TGTGCCAGCAGCCTTCAGGGGGTTGGAAACACCATATATTTT CASSLQGVGNTIYF TRBJ1-3 TRBV7-9 TRBD1 -
TGCGCCAGCAGCGTAAACTCCTACAATGAGCAGTTCTTC CASSVNSYNEQFF TRBJ2-1 TRBV4-3 - once
TGTGCCAGCAGCTCAGACTGGGTCACAGATACGCAGTATTTT CASSSDWVTDTQYF TRBJ2-3 TRBV7-9 - -
TGCGCCAGCAGCCAAGGGGGGGGGAGCTCCTATAATTCACCCCTCCACTTT CASSQGGGSSYNSPLHF TRBJ1-6 TRBV4-3 - -
TGTGCCAGCAGTCTCACCCTCGAGGGCGAGCAGTACTTC CASSLTLEGEQYF TRBJ2-7 TRBV6-5 - -
TGTGCCAGCTCACCACGACAGGGGCTGGCCTCTGGAAACACCATATATTTT CASSPRQGLASGNTIYF TRBJ1-3 TRBV18 TRBD1 -
TGTGCCAGCAGCTTAGTAGGGGGAGCTTTCTTT CASSLVGGAFF TRBJ1-1 TRBV11-2 - once
TGTGCCAGCAGCGACAGGGTCCCCCAAGAGACCCAGTACTTC CASSDRVPQETQYF TRBJ2-5 TRBV6-7 TRBD1 -
TGTGCCAGCAGCCAAGAAAAGCGGGGGTTTCAGCCCCAGCATTTT CASSQEKRGFQPQHF TRBJ1-5 TRBV4-2 - -
TGCAGCGTTTCAACAGGGGGCTACGAGCAGTACTTC CSVSTGGYEQYF TRBJ2-7 TRBV29-1 TRBD1 -
TGTGCCAGCAGCCCCCAGATCGGGGAGCTGTTTTTT CASSPQIGELFF TRBJ2-2 TRBV2 - -
TGCGCCAGCAGCTTGTTAGGGACAGGGGTCACCGGGGAGCTGTTTTTT CASSLLGTGVTGELFF TRBJ2-2 TRBV5-1 TRBD1 -
TGTGCCAGCAGCCCCTCGGGGGAGGTTAACTATGGCTACACCTTC CASSPSGEVNYGYTF TRBJ1-2 TRBV9 - -
TGTGCCAGCAGTTTAGGGAGTAGAAACACCGGGGAGCTGTTTTTT CASSLGSRNTGELFF TRBJ2-2 TRBV28 - -
TGTGCCAGCAGTGTGCGTGGGGGGGCCTCAGATACGCAGTATTTT CASSVRGGASDTQYF TRBJ2-3 TRBV2 - -
TGTGCAAGTCGCTTAGACAGGGCCCGGGGGGTGGGGTCACCCCTCCACTTT CASRLDRARGVGSPLHF TRBJ1-6 TRBV12-2 - -